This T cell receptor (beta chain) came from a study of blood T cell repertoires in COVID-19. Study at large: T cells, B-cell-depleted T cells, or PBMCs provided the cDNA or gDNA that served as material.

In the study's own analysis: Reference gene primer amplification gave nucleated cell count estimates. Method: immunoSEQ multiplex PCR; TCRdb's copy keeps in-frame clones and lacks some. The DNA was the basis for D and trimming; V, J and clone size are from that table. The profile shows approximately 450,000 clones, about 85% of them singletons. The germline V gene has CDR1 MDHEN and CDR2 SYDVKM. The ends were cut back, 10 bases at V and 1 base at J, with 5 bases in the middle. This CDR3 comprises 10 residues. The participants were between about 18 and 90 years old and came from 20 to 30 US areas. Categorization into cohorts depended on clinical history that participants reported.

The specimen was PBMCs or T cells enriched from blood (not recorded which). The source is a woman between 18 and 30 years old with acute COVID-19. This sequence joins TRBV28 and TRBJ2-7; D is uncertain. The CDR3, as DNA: TGTGCCACCCAGTCCTACGAGCAGTACTTC. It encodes CATQSYEQYF.